The present TCR beta chain was sequenced within a study of shared clonotypes between healthy human individuals. V gave up 4 bases and J gave up 4 bases, with 8 bases separating them. In germline, CDR1 is LNHDA, CDR2 SQIVND (reference sequence). CDR3 size: 12 residues. This clone was observed a single time. Method: immunoSEQ multiplex PCR; TCRdb's copy keeps in-frame clones and lacks some. The sample lists about 2.1 million clones, around 93% occurring once. Naive CD8 cells, CD45RO-negative and positively selected for CCR7, excluded terminally differentiated effector memory CD45RA+ cells. The sequenced material came from naive CD8+ T cells from PBMCs. The sequence was collected from a man between 18 and 35 years old in good health. Some clones in this sample may be carry-over from other donors' samples. The chain employs TRBV19 and TRBJ2-7, with a possible D match to TRBD2 (6 bases). In DNA, the CDR3 is TGTGCCAGTAGTAGCGCGGGGTACGAGCAGTACTTC. Protein: CASSSAGYEQYF. The full variable domain, its missing parts supplied by reference TRBV19 and TRBJ2-7, is DGGITQSPKYLFRKEGQNVTLSCEQNLNHDAMYWYRQDPGQGLRLIYYSQIVNDFQKGDIAEGYSVSREKKESFPLTVTSAQKNPTAFYLCASSSAGYEQYFGPGTRLTVT.